This T cell receptor (beta chain) was found in a study of T cell repertoires in cytomegalovirus infection. The CDR3 length is 15 residues. Per germline, CDR1 SGHRS and CDR2 YFSETQ. V was cut by 4 bases and J by 0 bases, with 8 bases left in between. For this clonotype: Its matching antigen is unknown.

From the reads, TCRdb called clonotypes with MiXCR, one entry per CDR3 protein. The table has a few hundred thousand distinct CDR3 sequences, 29% seen once. This receptor was taken from a human donor in good health (CMV status not recorded). Some clones in this sample may be carry-over from other donors' samples. The source material was cultured PBMCs, sampled from culture after CMV antigen stimulation. The chain is built from TRBV5-1 and TRBJ2-6; D ambiguous. The CDR3 coding sequence is TGCGCCAGCAGCGCTACAGTCTCTGGGGCCAACGTCCTGACTTTC. Protein product: CASSATVSGANVLTF.